This passage covers 4 T cell receptor beta chains from one sample sequenced in a study of blood T cell repertoires in COVID-19. TCRdb keeps only in-frame clones here, not all; method: immunoSEQ multiplex PCR. The sample includes under 100,000 clones, approximately 90% seen only once; the top ten take around 5%. Specimen: peripheral blood. The receptors come from a man aged 50 to 59 with acute or convalescent COVID-19.

The chain employs TRBV6-6 and TRBJ1-2, with D perhaps TRBD1 (5 bases). Trimming took 6 bases from V and 1 from J, leaving 9 bases between them. The CDR3 totals 13 residues. CDR1 is MNHNY and CDR2 is SVGAGI in the germline V gene (reference sequence). CDR3 sequence: CASSRQRNYGYTF. The CDR3, as DNA: TGTGCCAGCAGCCGACAGCGTAACTATGGCTACACCTTC.

The table lists this clone with a few counts. The chain has TRBV14 and TRBJ1-4; D is perhaps TRBD1 (6 bases). Per the germline V gene, CDR1 is SGHDN and CDR2 is FVKESK. Trimming shortened V by 0 bases and J by 6 bases, and 14 bases separated the two germline ends. The CDR3 contains 16 residues. Written as DNA, the CDR3 is TGTGCCAGCAGCCAAGATCAGACAGGCGGCCATGAAAAACTGTTTTTT. Amino acid sequence: CASSQDQTGGHEKLFF.

The chain has TRBV6-5 and TRBJ2-7; tentative D call: TRBD2 (5 bases). The CDR3 is made up of 14 amino acids. V lost 6 bases, J lost 0 bases, and 12 bases lay in between. From germline, CDR1 is MNHEY and CDR2 SVGAGI. CDR3 sequence: CASRRTVSSYEQYF. In DNA, the CDR3 is TGTGCCAGCAGGAGGACTGTTAGCTCCTACGAGCAGTACTTC.

The V gene is TRBV12-5, the J gene TRBJ2-7; 10 nucleotides line up with TRBD2. The CDR3 length is 16 residues. V was pared by 4 bases and J by 3 bases, with 9 bases of the junction left unmatched. CDR1 is LGHNT, CDR2 FRNRAP, per germline. In DNA, the CDR3 is TGTGCTAGTGGTTCTTCTTTTCTAGCGGGAGACTACGAGCAGTACTTC. Its translation: CASGSSFLAGDYEQYF.